This is a list of T cell receptor beta chains from one sample in a study of shared clonotypes between healthy human individuals. The protocol was immunoSEQ multiplex PCR, while the TCRdb copy is restricted to in-frame clones and leaves out a portion. The sample yields roughly 2 million clones, 85% to 95% seen once. What was sequenced was naive CD4+ T cells sorted from blood. All receptors derive from a young man in good health. Each CDR3 is given with its conserved first and last residue. D genes are given only for firm matches. The size of a clone is reported for some rows only, either as once, few or many, or as a class for expanded clones.

clone size	CDR3 length	V gene	J gene	D gene	CDR3 protein	CDR3 DNA
NA	16	TRBV18	TRBJ2-2	TRBD2	CASSPSGGRDTGELFF	TGTGCCAGCTCACCATCGGGGGGGCGAGACACCGGGGAGCTGTTTTTT
NA	12	TRBV10-3	TRBJ2-7	NA	CAISDGGDEQYF	TGTGCCATCAGTGACGGAGGGGACGAGCAGTACTTC
NA	14	TRBV10-3	TRBJ1-3	TRBD1	CAISPGQGENTIYF	TGTGCCATCAGTCCAGGACAGGGTGAAAACACCATATATTTT
NA	12	TRBV7-9	TRBJ2-7	NA	CASSQTAYEQYF	TGTGCCAGCAGCCAAACAGCCTACGAGCAGTACTTC
NA	12	TRBV6-5	TRBJ2-7	NA	CASGHMVGEQYF	TGTGCCAGCGGTCATATGGTGGGAGAGCAGTACTTC
once	15	TRBV6-5	TRBJ2-1	TRBD2	CASSGQRGARSEQFF	TGTGCCAGCAGTGGTCAGCGGGGGGCTCGGAGTGAGCAGTTCTTC
NA	18	TRBV25-1	TRBJ1-5	TRBD1	CASSEWDRPATSNQPQHF	TGTGCCAGCAGTGAATGGGACAGGCCCGCTACTAGCAATCAGCCCCAGCATTTT
NA	13	TRBV2	TRBJ2-5	NA	CASNGVLEETQYF	TGTGCCAGCAATGGGGTTCTAGAAGAGACCCAGTACTTC
NA	13	TRBV2	TRBJ2-5	NA	CASSGSYRGTQYF	TGTGCCAGCAGTGGGAGCTACCGGGGCACCCAGTACTTC
once	13	TRBV25-1	TRBJ1-2	NA	CASSEQGNYGYTF	TGTGCCAGCAGTGAACAGGGAAACTATGGCTACACCTTC
NA	14	TRBV19	TRBJ2-7	TRBD1	CASKIRTGVYEQYF	TGTGCCAGTAAGATTCGGACAGGGGTCTACGAGCAGTACTTC
NA	12	TRBV7-2	TRBJ2-3	NA	CASSFTPGTQYF	TGTGCCAGCAGCTTTACCCCAGGAACGCAGTATTTT
NA	12	TRBV2	TRBJ2-3	NA	CASSVRTDTQYF	TGTGCCAGCAGTGTTCGGACAGATACGCAGTATTTT
NA	16	TRBV4-3	TRBJ2-1	NA	CASSQEYIGEYNEQFF	TGCGCCAGCAGCCAAGAATACATCGGGGAGTACAATGAGCAGTTCTTC
NA	17	TRBV21-1	TRBJ2-2	NA	CASTPTTREPNTGELFF	TGTGCCAGCACCCCAACTACAAGGGAACCCAACACCGGGGAGCTGTTTTTT
NA	15	TRBV6-5	TRBJ1-5	NA	CASSYGSDSNQPQHF	TGTGCCAGCAGTTACGGGTCAGATAGCAATCAGCCCCAGCATTTT
NA	16	TRBV4-3	TRBJ1-2	TRBD1	CASSQELGTGGSGYTF	TGCGCCAGCAGCCAAGAACTCGGGACAGGGGGTTCTGGCTACACCTTC
NA	15	TRBV7-2	TRBJ1-1	TRBD1	CASSFGTVMNTEAFF	TGTGCCAGCAGCTTCGGGACAGTTATGAACACTGAAGCTTTCTTT
NA	15	TRBV9	TRBJ2-3	TRBD2	CASSVGAGGTDTQYF	TGTGCCAGCAGCGTAGGGGCGGGAGGCACAGATACGCAGTATTTT
NA	13	TRBV18	TRBJ1-1	NA	CASSGKQGTEAFF	TGTGCCAGCTCAGGGAAACAGGGAACTGAAGCTTTCTTT
NA	14	TRBV10-3	TRBJ1-1	TRBD1	CASKGQGVVTEAFF	TGTGCCTCGAAGGGACAGGGGGTTGTCACTGAAGCTTTCTTT
NA	17	TRBV28	TRBJ1-5	TRBD1	CASSWYRGQVVNQPQHF	TGTGCCAGCAGTTGGTACCGGGGACAGGTGGTTAATCAGCCCCAGCATTTT
NA	13	TRBV7-4	TRBJ2-5	NA	CASSSGIYETQYF	TGTGCCAGCAGCTCGGGGATTTATGAGACCCAGTACTTC
NA	17	TRBV5-1	TRBJ2-3	TRBD1	CASSWGRQGLSTDTQYF	TGCGCCAGCAGCTGGGGCCGACAGGGGCTAAGCACAGATACGCAGTATTTT
NA	14	TRBV5-6	TRBJ1-2	TRBD1	CASSRTGADYGYTF	TGTGCCAGCAGCAGGACAGGGGCCGACTATGGCTACACCTTC
NA	15	TRBV15	TRBJ2-7	NA	CATSRDQAGAVEQYF	TGTGCCACCAGCAGAGATCAGGCAGGGGCAGTGGAGCAGTACTTC
NA	12	TRBV9	TRBJ1-1	NA	CASSVPWTEAFF	TGTGCCAGCAGCGTCCCCTGGACTGAAGCTTTCTTT
NA	15	TRBV29-1	TRBJ1-1	TRBD1	CSVPLTGGGRTEAFF	TGCAGCGTGCCCCTAACAGGGGGCGGTCGGACTGAAGCTTTCTTT
NA	14	TRBV30	TRBJ2-4	NA	CAWSESWTVTIQYF	TGTGCCTGGAGTGAATCTTGGACAGTTACCATTCAGTACTTC
NA	11	TRBV30	TRBJ2-7	NA	CAWGRIYEQYF	TGTGCCTGGGGACGGATCTACGAGCAGTACTTC
NA	16	TRBV28	TRBJ2-3	TRBD1	CASSLRSTGYTDTQYF	TGTGCCAGCAGTTTACGGTCGACAGGGTACACAGATACGCAGTATTTT
NA	14	TRBV19	TRBJ2-1	NA	CASSIEGSNNEQFF	TGTGCCAGTAGTATAGAGGGCTCGAACAATGAGCAGTTCTTC
NA	14	TRBV10-3	TRBJ2-1	TRBD1	CAITGTGSYNEQFF	TGTGCCATCACCGGGACAGGGTCCTACAATGAGCAGTTCTTC
NA	14	TRBV7-2	TRBJ2-7	NA	CASSLGRPSYEQYF	TGTGCCAGCAGCTTAGGACGGCCCTCCTACGAGCAGTACTTC
NA	15	TRBV6-6	TRBJ2-5	TRBD2	CASTPGLARGETQYF	TGTGCCAGCACCCCGGGACTAGCCCGTGGAGAGACCCAGTACTTC
NA	15	TRBV28	TRBJ2-7	TRBD1	CASSPSRGQAYEQYF	TGTGCCAGCAGTCCGTCGCGCGGACAGGCCTACGAGCAGTACTTC
NA	15	TRBV30	TRBJ2-6	NA	CAWGRTTSGANVLTF	TGTGCCTGGGGGAGAACAACCTCTGGGGCCAACGTCCTGACTTTC
NA	18	TRBV2	TRBJ1-1	NA	CASSAPDRFLSPNTEAFF	TGTGCCAGCAGTGCCCCTGACAGGTTCTTATCCCCGAACACTGAAGCTTTCTTT
NA	14	TRBV5-1	TRBJ2-2	NA	CASSLGGNTGELFF	TGCGCCAGCAGCTTAGGGGGGAACACCGGGGAGCTGTTTTTT
NA	13	TRBV9	TRBJ2-1	NA	CASSPGAESEQFF	TGTGCCAGCAGCCCCGGGGCCGAGAGTGAGCAGTTCTTC
NA	12	TRBV30	TRBJ2-5	NA	CAWNRLQETQYF	TGTGCCTGGAATCGCCTACAAGAGACCCAGTACTTC
NA	15	TRBV5-6	TRBJ2-5	TRBD2	CASSKTSGGEETQYF	TGTGCCAGCAGCAAGACTAGCGGGGGGGAGGAGACCCAGTACTTC
once	14	TRBV7-3	TRBJ1-6	NA	CASSSGRENSPLHF	TGTGCCAGCAGCTCGGGACGGGAAAATTCACCCCTCCACTTT
NA	14	TRBV18	TRBJ2-1	TRBD2	CASSPPRGDNEQFF	TGTGCCAGCTCACCACCTCGGGGGGACAATGAGCAGTTCTTC
NA	13	TRBV5-4	TRBJ1-1	NA	CASSFGLVTEAFF	TGTGCCAGCAGCTTTGGGCTGGTGACTGAAGCTTTCTTT
NA	13	TRBV27	TRBJ1-5	TRBD1	CASSQDRVQPQHF	TGTGCCAGCAGCCAAGACAGGGTTCAGCCCCAGCATTTT
NA	15	TRBV18	TRBJ2-1	NA	CASSPTLAGYNEQFF	TGTGCCAGCTCACCAACGCTAGCAGGCTACAATGAGCAGTTCTTC
NA	16	TRBV5-1	TRBJ2-7	TRBD1	CASSRLGQVSSYEQYF	TGCGCCAGCAGCCGACTCGGACAGGTCAGCTCCTACGAGCAGTACTTC